Described below is a single T cell receptor beta chain sequence and its context. It lacks a known antigen. No clone much larger than this one lies a single base away; base qualities are absent. This sample is drawn from a study of blood T cell repertoires in COVID-19 (dated by TCRdb to 2018 to 2020). Background on the whole study: Collaborator samples came from the United States, Italy and Spain and covered acute and convalescent phases of COVID-19. The prospective study material was composed of cDNA or gDNA derived from T cells, B-cell-depleted T cells, or PBMCs. Subjects who had been exposed to COVID-19, were actively infected with it, or had recovered from it provided the deeply sampled blood TCRbeta repertoires that made up the dataset. The repertoires were released in a freely available public database meant as a resource for research on the immune response to SARS-CoV-2. The samples were drawn from the first 160 participants of the ongoing ImmuneRACE study and from 950 to 1,500 subjects provided by 6 global collaborators. A de-identified subject ID, COVID-19 status, age in years and sex were almost always included in the sample metadata. Where HLA class I and class II types were available, the types were taken from metadata supplied by the sample provider, not from assay-based typing.

TCRbeta CDR3 regions were amplified from genomic DNA using the immunoSEQ Assay, a bias-controlled multiplex PCR. The paper's processing steps were these. The number of nucleated cells in each sample was estimated by amplification of reference gene primers within the assay. To quantify the absolute abundance of each unique TCRbeta CDR3 rearrangement, sequence reads were collapsed and filtered. For each sample, productive Simpson clonality was calculated as the square root of Simpson's diversity index across productive rearrangements. TCRdb holds this immuneACCESS table with in-frame rearrangements only. Some clones are missing; in checked studies, unresolved V genes explain under half, and the rest has no known cause. The V and J calls and clone size were taken over from that table, and D and trimming were inferred from the DNA. This sample gives around 150,000 clones in total; over 60% of them show up just once. The top ten clones comprise over 2.5% of the sample.

What the authors observed across the whole study: Clinical and demographic metadata were provided uncurated, with the amount varying by source and participant.

Participants in the prospective study were aged 18 to 89 years, lived in 24 United States geographic areas, and enrolled through a virtual design. To assign participants to cohorts, the prospective study relied on clinical history that participants themselves reported in a screening survey and a study questionnaire. ImmuneRACE Cohort 3 recovered participants were defined by two consecutive negative NP/OP PCR tests, healthcare professional clearance, or symptom resolution. In the prospective study, mobile phlebotomists collected whole blood, serum and a nasopharyngeal or oropharyngeal swab from each participant. Over a roughly 2-month period, participants in the prospective study had the option of providing additional blood draws and questionnaires. Before DNA extraction, blood samples from the prospective study were shipped at room temperature or frozen. The sequence was obtained from a woman aged 50 to 60 who had recovered from COVID-19. The source material was PBMCs or T cells enriched from blood (not recorded which).

The CDR3 amino acid sequence is: CSVLTGMAFF. The nucleotide sequence reads TGCAGCGTGTTGACAGGGATGGCTTTCTTT. The V and J genes are TRBV29-1 and TRBJ1-1; 7 bases in between match TRBD1. The CDR3 starts with the cysteine, ends with the phenylalanine, and has 10 residues. The DNA shown is the 30-base CDR3, in frame from base 1. Here V drops 6 bases and J drops 11 bases, and the junction holds 6 bases not matched to any gene. The germline V gene gives CDR1 as SQVTM and CDR2 as ANQGSEA.